Shown below are 30 T cell receptor beta chains from a single sample sequenced in a study of T cells in women clearing cervical HPV infection. Profiled with immunoSEQ multiplex PCR; TCRdb holds only in-frame clones, not every one. In total, the table holds tens of thousands of clones. The specimen was blood buffy coat. The source of these receptors is a woman between 18 and 70 years old with a cervical HPV16 infection that either progressed to CIN3+ or cleared (not recorded which).

To note about this clone: The read terminates 3 residues before the CDR3 end, so the remaining end is supplied by the germline J gene. This chain connects TRBV5-8 to TRBJ1-1; possible D gene TRBD1, 5 bases. Germline CDR1 and CDR2: SGHTS and YDEGEE. CDR3 size: 11 residues. This chain's CDR3 is CASLSWGGAFF. Partial CDR3 DNA: TGTGCCAGCTTATCATGGGGGGGA.

Incomplete CDR3 DNA: TGTGCCAGCAGTTACGGGACAGCGAGCAATCAGCCC. Translating it yields CASSYGTASNQP. Given in full, the CDR3 is CASSYGTASNQPQHF. The genes are TRBV6-2 or TRBV6-3 and TRBJ1-5, with 7 bases aligning to TRBD1. The read ends 3 residues before the CDR3 terminus; that terminus is restored from the germline J gene. The V gene end was trimmed by 2 bases and the J gene end by 1 base; junction bases not matched to a gene: 2. CDR1 and CDR2 (germline): MNHEY, SVGEGT. The CDR3 sequence is 15 residues long.

Comment on this clone: Coverage ceases 3 residues before the CDR3 finishes, and the germline J gene fills in the end. The chain uses TRBV6-2 or TRBV6-3 and TRBJ2-7, with D perhaps matching TRBD2 (7 bases). CDR1 is MNHEY and CDR2 is SVGEGT in the germline V gene. This CDR3 is 16 amino acids long. V was cut by 5 bases and J by 2 bases, with 19 bases left in between. The DNA read from the CDR3 is TGTGCCAGCAGTCCTGGGGGGCGGGGGCCTACCTACGAG. Protein: CASSPGGRGPTYE. The full CDR3 is CASSPGGRGPTYEQYF.

As concerns this clone: The CDR3 end lies 3 residues beyond the end of the read and is filled in from the germline J gene. The chain uses TRBV10-3 and TRBJ1-2, with TRBD1 identical over 8 bases. This CDR3 comprises 13 residues. Germline V gene data show CDR1 as ENHRY and CDR2 as SYGVKD. CDR3 in amino acids: CAISDPTGGDYTF. CDR3 DNA (partial): TGTGCCATCAGTGACCCCACAGGGGGTGAC.

As for this clone: From the germline J gene comes the end of the CDR3, since the read stops 3 residues before it. V gene TRBV29-1 combines with J gene TRBJ1-5; TRBD1 is a possible D gene (6 bases). The CDR3 totals 13 residues. Germline CDR1 SQVTM, CDR2 ANQGSEA. V lost 4 bases and J lost 4, with 11 bases in between. The CDR3 reads CSVGDRTNQPQHF. CDR3 bases read: TGCAGCGTTGGCGACAGGACTAATCAGCCC.

About this clone itself: The read is 3 residues too short to cover the CDR3 end, so that end is filled in from the germline J gene. V gene TRBV6-8 combines with J gene TRBJ2-3; 8 bases agree with TRBD2. There are 14 residues in the CDR3. Germline V CDR1 and CDR2: MNHGY, SAAAGT. Partial CDR3 DNA: TGTGCCAGCTCCCCCGGACTAGCCCAAGAGACG. This translates into CASSPGLAQET. The whole CDR3 protein reads CASSPGLAQETQYF.

The CDR3 loop is CASSLLAGGPDTQYF. Partial CDR3 DNA: TGTGCCAGCAGCTTACTAGCGGGGGGGCCAGATACG. The rearrangement links TRBV5-4 to TRBJ2-3; 13 nucleotides agree with TRBD2. The observed sequence ends 3 residues before the CDR3 terminus, with the missing tail filled in from the germline J gene. The CDR3 length is 15 residues. Germline lookup yields CDR1 SGHNT and CDR2 YYREEE (reference sequence). The junction had 1 base not matched to a gene; V was cut back by 2 bases and J by 4 bases.

The covered CDR3 bases are TGCAGTGCTAGTCGGGTATATGGAGGGGGCAATCAGCCG. Translating it yields CSASRVYGGGNQP. The complete CDR3 reads CSASRVYGGGNQPQYF. The rearrangement links TRBV20-1 to TRBJ2-3; TRBD1 might be the D (7 bases). The read ends 3 residues shy of where the CDR3 ends; the end is completed using the germline J gene. The length of the CDR3 is 16 residues. The germline V gene encodes CDR1 DFQATT and CDR2 SNEGSKA (reference sequence).

Details on this clone: The sequenced fragment ends 3 residues before the CDR3 boundary, so the rest is inferred from the germline J gene. The V gene is TRBV29-1, the J gene TRBJ2-7; D might be TRBD1 (6 bases). Trimming removed 4 bases at V and 5 bases at J, with 21 bases between. Germline CDR1 is SQVTM and CDR2 is ANQGSEA. The CDR3 contains 15 residues. Partial CDR3 DNA: TGCAGCGTTGTCCTTGGACAGACCCCTCGCGACGAG. Protein sequence: CSVVLGQTPRDE. The entire CDR3 sequence reads CSVVLGQTPRDEQYF.

To note about this clone: Read sequence stops 3 residues before the CDR3 end, and the germline J gene provides the missing end. V gene TRBV5-1 combines with J gene TRBJ2-5; maybe TRBD2 (5 bases). V dropped 0 bases and J dropped 4 bases, with 16 bases sitting between them. The CDR3 runs 16 residues. Germline CDR1 SGHRS, CDR2 YFSETQ. This CDR3 is CASSLVGKKSGETQYF. The DNA read from the CDR3 is TGCGCCAGCAGCTTGGTTGGGAAAAAAAGCGGAGAGACC.

About this clone: The CDR3 end is not reached by the read, which stops 3 residues before it; the germline J gene fills it in. The chain carries TRBV5-1 and TRBJ2-7; the D gene is possibly TRBD2 (5 bases). Germline V gene lookup returns CDR1 SGHRS and CDR2 YFSETQ. The CDR3 has 14 residues. Between the trimmed V and J ends, which lost 0 bases and 5 bases, there was a span of 12 bases. The CDR3 bases that were read are TGCGCCAGCAGCTTGGATCCAGGAGGTAACGAG. Protein product: CASSLDPGGNE. The CDR3 reads in full as CASSLDPGGNEQYF.

In regard to this clone: The read terminates 3 residues ahead of where the CDR3 ends, so the germline J gene completes it. This chain links TRBV19 with TRBJ2-3; TRBD1 matches at 9 bases. The germline gives CDR1 LNHDA, CDR2 SQIVND (reference sequence). This CDR3 contains 17 residues. CDR3: CASSVRDRDYSNQPQYF. The part of the CDR3 DNA that was read is TGTGCCAGTAGTGTCCGGGACAGGGACTATAGCAATCAGCCG.

Points on this clone: The CDR3 end lies 3 residues beyond the end of the read and is filled in from the germline J gene. The chain is built from TRBV7-2 and TRBJ2-7; 7 bases fit TRBD2. The germline gives CDR1 SGHTA, CDR2 FQGNSA. The CDR3 loop spans 14 amino acids. V gave up 0 bases and J gave up 6 bases; unmatched junction bases: 5. CDR3 sequence: CASSLAWTSVEQYF. Partial CDR3 DNA: TGTGCCAGCAGCTTAGCATGGACTAGTGTCGAG.

Turning to this clone: The read stops 3 residues short of the end of the CDR3; the missing end is completed from the germline J gene. The chain carries TRBV18 and TRBJ1-2, with a tentative D call TRBD1 (6 bases). CDR3 size: 14 residues. From germline, CDR1 is KGHSH and CDR2 LQKENI. The CDR3 DNA, read in part, is TGTGCCAGCTCAGGACTAGCGGGGGCAGATACC. It yields the protein CASSGLAGADT. The CDR3, in full, reads CASSGLAGADTYTF.

Note on this clone: The observed sequence ends 3 residues before the CDR3 terminus, with the missing tail filled in from the germline J gene. The chain has TRBV13 and TRBJ2-7, with D perhaps matching TRBD1 (7 bases). The CDR3 has 16 residues. The germline V gene has CDR1 PRHDT and CDR2 FYEKMQ (reference sequence). Deletions cut 4 bases from V and 1 base from J, with 17 bases between. The CDR3 is CASSSRGDTRSYEQYF. The DNA read from the CDR3 is TGTGCCAGCAGCTCCAGGGGGGACACCCGATCCTACGAG.

To note about this clone: The read terminates 3 residues ahead of where the CDR3 ends, so the germline J gene completes it. V gene TRBV7-9 combines with J gene TRBJ1-1; D is possibly TRBD1 (6 bases). V lost 1 base and J 7 bases, leaving 16 bases between the germline ends. This CDR3 has 15 amino acids. CDR1 is SEHNR, CDR2 FQNEAQ, per germline (reference sequence). Partial CDR3 DNA: TGTGCCAGCAGCTTAGACTGGGGGGGCGCACTTGAA. This gives the protein CASSLDWGGALE. The whole CDR3 is CASSLDWGGALEAFF.

As concerns this clone: The junction departs from the called germline gene at one end, perhaps through a read error. Read data end 3 residues before the CDR3 end; the end is taken from the germline J gene. The identical CDR3 is also encoded by other nucleotide sequences in the sample. The V and J genes are TRBV30 and TRBJ1-3; D uncertain. The CDR3 sequence is 13 residues long. The germline CDR1 and CDR2 sequences are GTSNPN and SVGIG (reference sequence). The CDR3 DNA, read in part, is TGTGCCTGGCGGCGGGTCTCTGGAAACACG. Its translation is CAWRRVSGNT. The whole CDR3 protein is CAWRRVSGNTIYF.

In regard to this clone: The CDR3 extends 3 residues past the end of the read, so its final part is completed from the germline J gene. This chain connects TRBV6-1 to TRBJ2-2; maybe TRBD2 (6 bases). CDR3 length equals 14 residues. The V gene's germline CDR1 is MNHNS and CDR2 SASEGT. Trimming stripped 1 base from V and 7 bases from J, with 10 bases between. CDR3 bases read: TGTGCCAGCAGTGAAGGACTAGAATTCGGGGAG. This codes for CASSEGLEFGE. The whole CDR3 region reads CASSEGLEFGELFF.

Comment on this clone: The read terminates 3 residues ahead of where the CDR3 ends, so the germline J gene completes it. V and J are TRBV5-1 and TRBJ1-1; TRBD1 matches at 8 bases. V was clipped by 0 bases and J by 7 bases; unmatched bases: 5. The CDR3 length is 14 residues. The germline CDR1 and CDR2 sequences are SGHRS and YFSETQ. CDR3 amino acids: CASSLARGPVEAFF. The sequenced CDR3 bases are TGCGCCAGCAGCTTGGCCAGGGGGCCGGTTGAA.

As regards this clone: From the germline J gene comes the end of the CDR3, since the read stops 3 residues before it. The chain links TRBV14 to TRBJ2-3; 8 bases match TRBD2. The CDR3 is 17 amino acids. CDR1 is SGHDN and CDR2 is FVKESK in the germline V gene. The part of the CDR3 DNA that was read is TGTGCCAGCAGCCCCCTCGGATTAGCGGGGCCCCAAGAGACG. Translating it yields CASSPLGLAGPQET. The CDR3 in its entirety is CASSPLGLAGPQETQYF.

Regarding this clone: The read terminates 3 residues before the CDR3 end, so the remaining end is supplied by the germline J gene. J is TRBJ2-2 and V is TRBV5-1; 8 positions match TRBD2. Germline V lookup: CDR1 SGHRS, CDR2 YFSETQ. With V trimmed by 6 bases and J by 5 bases, 9 bases remained unmatched. This CDR3 has 15 amino acids. Incomplete CDR3 DNA: TGCGCCAGCAACGAAGGCGGGGGGTATACCGGGGAG. It yields the protein CASNEGGGYTGE. The full CDR3 protein is CASNEGGGYTGELFF. Variable domain in full (rest from reference TRBV5-1 and TRBJ2-2): KAGVTQTPRYLIKTRGQQVTLSCSPISGHRSVSWYQQTPGQGLQFLFEYFSETQRNKGNFPGRFSGRQFSNSRSEMNVSTLELGDSALYLCASNEGGGYTGELFFGEGSRLTVL.

With regard to this clone: The CDR3 goes on 3 residues after the read ends, and that part is filled in from the germline J gene. The chain uses TRBV7-6 and TRBJ1-2; TRBD1 might be the D (6 bases). Germline CDR1 SGHVS, CDR2 FNYEAQ. The CDR3 runs to 15 residues. The covered CDR3 bases are TGTGCCAGCAGCCCCGGGGGGGCGAGCACAGATACC. Translation gives CASSPGGASTDT. The complete CDR3 sequence is CASSPGGASTDTYTF.

For this clone: The read falls 3 residues short of the CDR3 end, and the missing part is taken from the germline J gene. The rearrangement uses TRBV7-9 and TRBJ1-2; D may be TRBD1 (5 bases). From germline, CDR1 is SEHNR and CDR2 FQNEAQ (reference sequence). The CDR3 consists of 15 residues. CDR3 DNA (partial): TGTGCCAGCAGGCCCGGGACTAGCAGAAACTACGAC. Translating it yields CASRPGTSRNYD. The whole CDR3 region reads CASRPGTSRNYDYTF.

Details on this clone: Sequencing ends 3 residues short of the CDR3 end; the germline J gene provides the rest. The chain uses TRBV11-2 and TRBJ2-5; no reliable D call. Germline lookup yields CDR1 SGHAT and CDR2 FQNNGV. V lost 3 bases and J 0 bases, leaving 11 bases between the germline ends. CDR3 length: 15 residues. The sequenced CDR3 bases are TGTGCCAGCAGCTTGACACCCGGTCACCAAGAGACC. It translates to CASSLTPGHQET. In full, the CDR3 reads CASSLTPGHQETQYF.

Of note for this clone: Coverage ceases 3 residues before the CDR3 finishes, and the germline J gene fills in the end. The rearrangement uses TRBV19 and TRBJ1-2; 7 bases fit TRBD1. The CDR3 covers 15 residues. The germline V gene encodes CDR1 LNHDA and CDR2 SQIVND (reference sequence). V gave up 9 bases and J gave up 5 bases; unmatched junction bases: 15. CDR3 residues: CASSSRQGQRYGYTF. CDR3 DNA (partial): TGTGCCAGCAGTTCTAGACAGGGTCAAAGGTATGGC.

Concerning this clone itself: A junction end diverges from the germline sequence, so it may reflect a read error. The read halts 3 residues ahead of the CDR3 end, with the missing end drawn from the germline J gene. The chain joins TRBV5-1 to TRBJ2-3; the D is unclear. This CDR3 has 14 residues. Per the germline V gene, CDR1 is SGHRS and CDR2 is YFSETQ. CDR3 in amino acids: CASSLGQYTDPQYF. CDR3 bases read: TGCGCCAGCAGCTTGGGGCAGTACACAGATCCG.

A word on this clone: The DNA ends 3 residues before the CDR3 does, and the rest of the CDR3 is filled in from the germline J gene. The chain uses TRBV20-1 and TRBJ2-3; D perhaps matches TRBD1 (6 bases). CDR1 and CDR2 (germline): DFQATT, SNEGSKA (reference sequence). CDR3 length: 14 amino acids. V was shortened by 1 base and J by 2 bases, with 10 bases between the two germline ends. CDR3 DNA (partial): TGCAGTGCTAGAGGGACAGATAACACAGATACG. It translates to CSARGTDNTDT. The whole CDR3 protein reads CSARGTDNTDTQYF.

Concerning this clone: The CDR3 end lies 3 residues beyond the end of the read and is filled in from the germline J gene. The chain combines TRBV19 with TRBJ2-2; 9 bases agree with TRBD1. Germline assignment: CDR1 LNHDA and CDR2 SQIVND (reference sequence). The CDR3 is 14 amino acids. The CDR3 DNA, read in part, is TGTGCCAGTAGTAGGGGACAGGGCCATGAAAAG. Protein: CASSRGQGHEK. The complete CDR3 sequence is CASSRGQGHEKLFF.

Regarding this clone: The read terminates 3 residues before the CDR3 end, so the remaining end is supplied by the germline J gene. The rearrangement uses TRBV18 and TRBJ1-2, with D tentatively TRBD1 (5 bases). Germline values: CDR1 KGHSH, CDR2 LQKENI. This CDR3 spans 15 amino acids. CDR3 DNA (partial): TGTGCCAGCTCACCATGGCAGGGAGGCACAGATACC. It is translated as CASSPWQGGTDT. The full CDR3 reads CASSPWQGGTDTYTF. Complete variable domain (other parts from reference TRBV18 and TRBJ1-2): NAGVMQNPRHLVRRRGQEARLRCSPMKGHSHVYWYRQLPEEGLKFMVYLQKENIIDESGMPKERFSAEFPKEGPSILRIQQVVRGDSAAYFCASSPWQGGTDTYTFGSGTRLTVV.

As for this clone: The CDR3 extends 3 residues past the end of the read, so its final part is completed from the germline J gene. The rearrangement uses TRBV5-1 and TRBJ2-1, with 9 bases that match TRBD1. The CDR3 loop spans 15 amino acids. Germline V gene lookup returns CDR1 SGHRS and CDR2 YFSETQ. V lost 3 bases and J lost 0; bases outside the gene matches: 1. Partial CDR3 DNA: TGCGCCAGCAGCTCGGGACAGGGCTCCTACAATGAG. Translated, it gives CASSSGQGSYNE. The CDR3 in its entirety is CASSSGQGSYNEQFF.